Below, 8 T cell receptor beta chains from the same sample are listed, as sequenced in a study of technical replicates of blood from a few donors. The method was immunoSEQ multiplex PCR; TCRdb's version includes in-frame clones alone and lacks a portion of them. This sample has tens of thousands of clones, with around 84% found just once. The sequencing sample was made of PBMCs. The receptors shown here come from a human donor in good health. Some clones in this sample may be carry-over from other donors' samples.

This rearrangement joins TRBV5-5 to TRBJ2-2; possibly TRBD1 for D (5 bases). This CDR3 is built from 16 residues. Germline lookup yields CDR1 SGHKS and CDR2 YYEKEE (reference sequence). V was clipped by 4 bases and J by 4 bases, with 17 bases between them. CDR3 loop: CASSHLERQGTGELFF. CDR3 coding DNA: TGTGCCAGCAGCCACCTTGAGAGGCAGGGCACCGGGGAGCTGTTTTTT.

The genes are TRBV7-3 and TRBJ2-1; TRBD1 matches 9 bases. CDR1 is SGHTA, CDR2 FQGTGA, per germline. The V segment lost 4 bases and the J segment 8 bases; nucleotides outside the gene matches: 12. The CDR3 spans 16 residues. CDR3 DNA sequence: TGTGCCAGCAGCTCACCCCGGGGACAGGGCGGCGATGAGCAGTTCTTC. Residues: CASSSPRGQGGDEQFF.

The chain joins TRBV2 to TRBJ1-2, with D unresolved. Trimming took 3 bases from V and 2 from J, leaving 7 bases between them. CDR1 SNHLY and CDR2 FYNNEI come from the germline V gene. CDR3 length equals 13 residues. The CDR3 region is CASSEGSNYGYTF. CDR3 DNA sequence: TGTGCCAGCAGTGAGGGCAGCAACTATGGCTACACCTTC.

The chain links TRBV6-4 to TRBJ1-6; 11 bases map to TRBD1. The germline V gene encodes CDR1 MRHNA and CDR2 SNTAGT. This CDR3 region has 14 residues. Germline trimming cut 6 bases from V and 14 bases from J; bases unmatched to any gene: 9. The CDR3: CASRGQGDKLSLHF. CDR3 nucleotide sequence: TGTGCCAGCAGGGGACAGGGGGATAAGCTGTCCCTCCACTTT.

The genes are TRBV5-1 and TRBJ2-7, with 11 bases fitting TRBD2. The CDR3 has 14 residues. After removal of 5 bases from V and 7 bases from J, the junction contained 8 bases not matched to a gene. Germline CDR1 reads SGHRS; CDR2 reads YFSETQ. In DNA, the CDR3 is TGCGCCAGCAGGGTGAGGGGACTAGCGGATGAGCAGTACTTC. Protein: CASRVRGLADEQYF.

The V and J genes are TRBV7-9 and TRBJ2-1, with 9 bases that match TRBD1. CDR1 SEHNR and CDR2 FQNEAQ come from the germline V gene (reference sequence). This CDR3 spans 15 amino acids. Trimming cost V 2 bases and J 6 bases; bases outside gene matches: 5. In DNA, the CDR3 is TGTGCCAGCAGCTTACTGACAGGGGGTATCAATGAGCAGTTCTTC. This encodes CASSLLTGGINEQFF. The full variable domain, its missing parts supplied by reference TRBV7-9 and TRBJ2-1, is DTGVSQNPRHKITKRGQNVTFRCDPISEHNRLYWYRQTLGQGPEFLTYFQNEAQLEKSRLLSDRFSAERPKGSFSTLEIQRTEQGDSAMYLCASSLLTGGINEQFFGPGTRLTVL.

This clone was counted between two and nine times. The CDR3 sequence: CASSGRVGTDTQYF. DNA of the CDR3: TGTGCCAGCAGCGGGAGGGTCGGCACAGATACGCAGTATTTT. V is TRBV7-9 and J is TRBJ2-3; TRBD2 matches at 7 bases. The germline gives CDR1 SEHNR, CDR2 FQNEAQ (reference sequence). This CDR3 contains 14 residues. V was pared by 5 bases and J by 1 base, with 3 bases of the junction left unmatched.

V usage is TRBV5-1 and J usage is TRBJ2-2; D is uncertain. Trimming took off 0 bases at V and 7 bases at J, with 4 bases between the two ends. Germline V gene data show CDR1 as SGHRS and CDR2 as YFSETQ. The CDR3 runs to 12 residues. The chain's CDR3 is CASSLGHGELFF. The CDR3 DNA is TGCGCCAGCAGCTTGGGGCACGGGGAGCTGTTTTTT.